This TCR beta chain was sequenced in a study of OX40 agonist ivuxolimab in advanced cancers. Clones were sequenced by immunoSEQ multiplex PCR, and TCRdb holds only the in-frame ones, with some missing. The table lists about 100,000 clones, approximately 94% of them singletons. Germline V gene sequence: CDR1 MDHEN, CDR2 SYDVKM. J was trimmed by 7 bases and V by 3 bases; bases with no gene match: 6. The CDR3 has 15 residues. The source was CD4+ or CD8+ T cells sorted from blood, collected in a trial of the OX40 agonist ivuxolimab. The clonotype comes from an adult with an advanced solid tumor such as melanoma, head and neck, liver or kidney cancer. The gene calls are TRBV28 and TRBJ2-1; 10 bases align to TRBD1. The CDR3 loop reads CASSLGQGPLNEQFF. For the CDR3, the DNA is TGTGCCAGCAGTTTGGGACAGGGGCCCCTTAATGAGCAGTTCTTC.